The rows below give T cell receptor beta chains drawn from one sample of a study of blood T cell repertoires in COVID-19. The data were produced by immunoSEQ multiplex PCR, yet TCRdb's version contains in-frame clones alone and is incomplete. The table lists around 300,000 clones, 86% of them singletons, with less than 3% in the top ten. Sample: peripheral blood. All receptors come from a woman aged 25 to 39 with active or convalescent COVID-19. Each CDR3 is given with its conserved first and last residue. The D gene is left open where the match is weak. Only part of the rows carry a size: once, few, many, or a class if the clone is expanded.

v_call	clone_size	j_call	d_call	cdr3_nt	cdr3_aa
TRBV28	-	TRBJ2-5	TRBD1	TGTGCCAGCGGGCCGGGACAGGGAGGTACAGAGACCCAGTACTTC	CASGPGQGGTETQYF
TRBV28	-	TRBJ2-1	TRBD2	TGTGCCAGCACCCTAAAGGGCGGGGGGAGTTCCTACAATGAGCAGTTCTTC	CASTLKGGGSSYNEQFF
TRBV18	-	TRBJ1-1	-	TGTGCCAGCTCACCACCGGCGGTCTTGAACACTGAAGCTTTCTTT	CASSPPAVLNTEAFF
TRBV7-3	-	TRBJ2-1	TRBD2	TGTGCCAGCAGCCTTCTAGCGGGGGGGCTCAATGAGCAGTTCTTC	CASSLLAGGLNEQFF
TRBV28	few	TRBJ2-5	TRBD2	TGTGCCAGCAGTTCCGGGACTAGCGGGGGGACCGTAGAGTCAGAGACCCAGTACTTC	CASSSGTSGGTVESETQYF
TRBV7-2	-	TRBJ2-7	TRBD1	TGTGCCAGCAGCCCCAATGACAGGGGGCCTTACGAGCAGTACTTC	CASSPNDRGPYEQYF
TRBV5-5	-	TRBJ1-6	-	TGTGCCAGCAGCTTAGTTGGGAGCTCCTATAATTCACCCCTCCACTTT	CASSLVGSSYNSPLHF
TRBV7-9	once	TRBJ2-5	-	TGTGCCAGCAGCCCAACTAGTTTCGAGACCCAGTACTTC	CASSPTSFETQYF
TRBV5-1	-	TRBJ2-1	TRBD2	TGCGCCAGCAGCTGGGGACTAGCTAGCGACAATGAGCAGTTCTTC	CASSWGLASDNEQFF
TRBV28	-	TRBJ2-6	-	TGTGCCAGCACCCTCCCCGGGGCCAACGTCCTGACTTTC	CASTLPGANVLTF
TRBV19	-	TRBJ2-2	-	TGTGCCAGTAGTTCAACGAGAGTAACCGGGGAGCTGTTTTTT	CASSSTRVTGELFF
TRBV29-1	once	TRBJ2-3	TRBD1	TGCAGCGTTGTGTGGACAGGGAAGGCAGATACGCAGTATTTT	CSVVWTGKADTQYF
TRBV6-4	-	TRBJ1-3	TRBD1	TGTGCCAGCAGCCCGGACAGGGGCCCTCTCTCTGGAAACACCATATATTTT	CASSPDRGPLSGNTIYF
TRBV5-1	-	TRBJ2-6	TRBD1	TGCGCCAGCAGCTCAGAACCGGGACAGGGGGCTTATGGGGCCAACGTCCTGACTTTC	CASSSEPGQGAYGANVLTF
TRBV7-2	-	TRBJ2-1	-	TGTGCCAGCAGCTTAAAGCGGTTGGGATCCCTTCATGAGCAGTTCTTC	CASSLKRLGSLHEQFF
TRBV11-2	-	TRBJ1-1	TRBD1	TGTGCCAGCAGCTCCCCGGGACAGAGGGGGAGCTTCTTT	CASSSPGQRGSFF
TRBV7-3	once	TRBJ2-3	TRBD1	TGTGCCAGCAGCCCGAGGGGGCCTAGGGATACGCAGTATTTT	CASSPRGPRDTQYF
TRBV28	-	TRBJ1-5	-	TGTGCCGAACAAGAGGGAGGGGGAGGACAGCCCCAGCATTTT	CAEQEGGGGQPQHF
TRBV6-5	-	TRBJ1-1	-	TGTGCCATCAGGCTAGGGGCCGTTATGAACACTGAAGCTTTCTTT	CAIRLGAVMNTEAFF
TRBV27	-	TRBJ1-4	-	TGTGCCAGCAGTTTGCACGGGACCGGGAGCTTAGCTAATGAAAAACTGTTTTTT	CASSLHGTGSLANEKLFF
TRBV11-3	-	TRBJ1-1	-	TGTGCCAGCAGCTTTGAGGGTACTGAAGCTTTCTTT	CASSFEGTEAFF
TRBV15	-	TRBJ1-4	TRBD1	TGTGCCACCAGCAGAGCAGGGGGGACAACTAATGAAAAACTGTTTTTT	CATSRAGGTTNEKLFF
TRBV25-1	-	TRBJ2-2	-	TGTGCCAGCCTGTCCTTCGGGGAGCTGTTTTTT	CASLSFGELFF
TRBV11-2	-	TRBJ2-1	-	TGTGCCAGCGGCTCGGAACAGAATTCGATCCAGTTCTTC	CASGSEQNSIQFF
TRBV3-1/TRBV3-2	-	TRBJ1-3	-	TGTGCCAGCAGCCCCGGACATTCTGGAAACACCATATATTTT	CASSPGHSGNTIYF
TRBV6-5	-	TRBJ1-2	-	TGTGCCAGCAGTTACTCGAACAGGCCCTTTAACTATGGCTACACCTTC	CASSYSNRPFNYGYTF
TRBV2	-	TRBJ1-1	-	TGTGCCAGCAGGGAGGAGTCTTGGAACACTGAAGCTTTCTTT	CASREESWNTEAFF